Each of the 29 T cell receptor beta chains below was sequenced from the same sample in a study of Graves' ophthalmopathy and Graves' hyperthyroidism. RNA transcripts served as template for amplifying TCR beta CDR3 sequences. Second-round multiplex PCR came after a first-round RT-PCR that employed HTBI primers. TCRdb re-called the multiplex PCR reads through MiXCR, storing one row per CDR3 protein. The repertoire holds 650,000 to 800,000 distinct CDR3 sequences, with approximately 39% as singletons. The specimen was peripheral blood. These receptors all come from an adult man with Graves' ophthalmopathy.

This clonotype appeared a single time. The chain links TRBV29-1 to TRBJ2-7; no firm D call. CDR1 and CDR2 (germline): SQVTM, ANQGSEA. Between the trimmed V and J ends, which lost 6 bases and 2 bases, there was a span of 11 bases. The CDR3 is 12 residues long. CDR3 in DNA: TGCAGCGTAGCTCCCGATACCTACGAGCAGTACTTC. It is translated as CSVAPDTYEQYF.

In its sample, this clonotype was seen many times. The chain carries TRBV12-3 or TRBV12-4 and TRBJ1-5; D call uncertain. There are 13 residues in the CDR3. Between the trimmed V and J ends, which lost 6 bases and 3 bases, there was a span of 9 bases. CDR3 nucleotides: TGTGCCAGCAGGTCAGAGTACAATCAGCCCCAGCATTTT. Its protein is CASRSEYNQPQHF.

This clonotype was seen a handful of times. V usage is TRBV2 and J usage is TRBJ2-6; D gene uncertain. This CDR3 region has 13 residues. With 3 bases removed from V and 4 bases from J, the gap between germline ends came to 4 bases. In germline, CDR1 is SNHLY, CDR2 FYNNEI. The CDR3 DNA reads TGTGCCAGCAGTGACGCCGGGGCCAACGTCCTGACTTTC. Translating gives CASSDAGANVLTF. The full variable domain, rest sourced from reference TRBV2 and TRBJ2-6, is EPEVTQTPSHQVTQMGQEVILRCVPISNHLYFYWYRQILGQKVEFLVSFYNNEISEKSEIFDDQFSVERPDGSNFTLKIRSTKLEDSAMYFCASSDAGANVLTFGAGSRLTVL.

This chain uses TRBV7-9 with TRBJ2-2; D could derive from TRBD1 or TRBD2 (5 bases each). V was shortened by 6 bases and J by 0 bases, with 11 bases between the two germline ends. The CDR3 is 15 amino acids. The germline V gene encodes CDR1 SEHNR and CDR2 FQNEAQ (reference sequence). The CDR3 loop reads CASSVGRPNTGELFF. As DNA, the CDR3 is TGTGCCAGCAGTGTGGGACGCCCGAACACCGGGGAGCTGTTTTTT.

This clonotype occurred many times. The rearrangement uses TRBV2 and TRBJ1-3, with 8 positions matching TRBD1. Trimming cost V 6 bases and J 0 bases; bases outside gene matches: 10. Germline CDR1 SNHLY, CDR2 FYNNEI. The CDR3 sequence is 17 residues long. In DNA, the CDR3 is TGTGCCAGCAGGGACTTACCCGGGACAGGCTCTGGAAACACCATATATTTT. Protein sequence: CASRDLPGTGSGNTIYF.

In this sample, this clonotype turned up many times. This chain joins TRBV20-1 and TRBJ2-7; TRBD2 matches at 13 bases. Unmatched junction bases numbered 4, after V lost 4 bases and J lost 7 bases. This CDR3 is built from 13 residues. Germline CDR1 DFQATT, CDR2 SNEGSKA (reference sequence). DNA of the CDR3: TGCAGTGCTATAGGACTAGCGGGAGAAGAGCAGTACTTC. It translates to CSAIGLAGEEQYF.

The CDR3 DNA reads as TGCAGCGGGAAGGACAGGGGGCAAGGCTCTGGAAACACCATATATTTT. As protein: CSGKDRGQGSGNTIYF. J is TRBJ1-3 and V is TRBV29-1; 11 bases align to TRBD1. The CDR3 has 16 amino acids. From germline, CDR1 is SQVTM and CDR2 ANQGSEA. The V segment lost 7 bases and the J segment 0 bases; nucleotides outside the gene matches: 8.

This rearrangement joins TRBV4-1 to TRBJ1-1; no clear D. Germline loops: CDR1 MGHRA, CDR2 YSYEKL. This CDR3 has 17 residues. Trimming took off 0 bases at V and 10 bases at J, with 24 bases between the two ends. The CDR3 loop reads CASSQEPTTRNTIGAFF. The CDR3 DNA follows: TGCGCCAGCAGCCAAGAACCGACCACCAGAAACACGATTGGAGCTTTCTTT.

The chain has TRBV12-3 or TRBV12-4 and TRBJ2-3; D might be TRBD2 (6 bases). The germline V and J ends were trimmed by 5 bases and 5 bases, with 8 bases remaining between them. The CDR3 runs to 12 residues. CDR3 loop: CASSLSGDTQYF. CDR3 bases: TGTGCCAGCAGTCTTAGCGGAGATACGCAGTATTTT.

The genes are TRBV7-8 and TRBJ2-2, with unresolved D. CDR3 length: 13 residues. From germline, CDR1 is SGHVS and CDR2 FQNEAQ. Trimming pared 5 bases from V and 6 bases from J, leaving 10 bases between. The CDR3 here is CASSAFRAGELFF. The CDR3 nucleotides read TGTGCCAGCAGCGCCTTCAGAGCCGGGGAGCTGTTTTTT.

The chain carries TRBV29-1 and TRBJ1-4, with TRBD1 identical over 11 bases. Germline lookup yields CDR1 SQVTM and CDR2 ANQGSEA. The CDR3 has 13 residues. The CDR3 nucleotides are TGCAGTTCCGGGACAGGGGGATATGAAAAACTGTTTTTT. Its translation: CSSGTGGYEKLFF.

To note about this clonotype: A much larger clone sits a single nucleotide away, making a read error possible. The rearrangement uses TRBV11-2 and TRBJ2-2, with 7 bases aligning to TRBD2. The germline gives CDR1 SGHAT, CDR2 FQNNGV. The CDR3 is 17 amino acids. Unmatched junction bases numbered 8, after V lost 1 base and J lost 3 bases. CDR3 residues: CASSLGRLAVDTGELFF. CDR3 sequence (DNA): TGTGCCAGCAGCTTAGGTCGGCTAGCGGTAGACACCGGGGAGCTGTTTTTT.

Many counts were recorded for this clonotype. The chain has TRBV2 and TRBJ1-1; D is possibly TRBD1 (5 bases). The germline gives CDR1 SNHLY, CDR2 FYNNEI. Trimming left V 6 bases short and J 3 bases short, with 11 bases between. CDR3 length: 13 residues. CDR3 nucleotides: TGTGCCAGCAGCCTCAGGGTCGACACTGAAGCTTTCTTT. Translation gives CASSLRVDTEAFF. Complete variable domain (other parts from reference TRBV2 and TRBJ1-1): EPEVTQTPSHQVTQMGQEVILRCVPISNHLYFYWYRQILGQKVEFLVSFYNNEISEKSEIFDDQFSVERPDGSNFTLKIRSTKLEDSAMYFCASSLRVDTEAFFGQGTRLTVV.

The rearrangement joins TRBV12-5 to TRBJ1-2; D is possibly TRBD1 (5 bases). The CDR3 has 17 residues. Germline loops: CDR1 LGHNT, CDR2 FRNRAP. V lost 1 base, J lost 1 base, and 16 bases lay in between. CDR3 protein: CASGLGVLGPINYGYTF. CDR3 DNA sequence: TGTGCTAGTGGTTTGGGGGTACTGGGGCCTATTAACTATGGCTACACCTTC.

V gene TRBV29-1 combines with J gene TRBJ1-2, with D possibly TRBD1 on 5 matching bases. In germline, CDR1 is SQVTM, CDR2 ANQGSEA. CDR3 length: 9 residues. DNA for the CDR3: TGCACCCTCGGGGGTGGCTACACCTTC. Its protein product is CTLGGGYTF.

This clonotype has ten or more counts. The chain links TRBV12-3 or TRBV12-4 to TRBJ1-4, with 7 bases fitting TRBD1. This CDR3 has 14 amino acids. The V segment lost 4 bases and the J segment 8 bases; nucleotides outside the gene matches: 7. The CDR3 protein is CASSWDSQTEKLFF. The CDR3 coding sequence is TGTGCCAGCAGTTGGGACAGTCAGACGGAAAAACTGTTTTTT.

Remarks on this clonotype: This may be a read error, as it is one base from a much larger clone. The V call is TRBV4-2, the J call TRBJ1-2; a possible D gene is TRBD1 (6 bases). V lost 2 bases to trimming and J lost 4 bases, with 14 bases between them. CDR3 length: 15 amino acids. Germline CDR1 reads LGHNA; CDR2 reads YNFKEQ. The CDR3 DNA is TGTGCCAGCAGCCAATTCTTTGGCAGGGGCTATGGCTACACCTTC. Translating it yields CASSQFFGRGYGYTF.

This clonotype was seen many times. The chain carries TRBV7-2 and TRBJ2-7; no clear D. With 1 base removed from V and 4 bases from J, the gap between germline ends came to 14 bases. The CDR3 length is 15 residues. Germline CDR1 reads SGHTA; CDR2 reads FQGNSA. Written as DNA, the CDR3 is TGTGCCAGCAGCTTAGGACACGGAATTCGGTACGAGCAGTACTTC. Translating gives CASSLGHGIRYEQYF.

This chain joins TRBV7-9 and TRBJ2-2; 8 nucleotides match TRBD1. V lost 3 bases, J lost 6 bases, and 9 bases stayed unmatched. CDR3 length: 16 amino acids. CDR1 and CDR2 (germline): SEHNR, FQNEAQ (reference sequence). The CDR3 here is CASSLSGQEASGELFF. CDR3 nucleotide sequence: TGTGCCAGCAGCTTGTCGGGACAGGAAGCTTCCGGGGAGCTGTTTTTT.

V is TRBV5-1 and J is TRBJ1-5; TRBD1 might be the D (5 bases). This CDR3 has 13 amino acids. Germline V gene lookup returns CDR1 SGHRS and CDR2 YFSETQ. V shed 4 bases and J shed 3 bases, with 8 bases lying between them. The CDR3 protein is CASSRDANQPQHF. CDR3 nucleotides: TGCGCCAGCAGCCGGGACGCCAATCAGCCCCAGCATTTT.

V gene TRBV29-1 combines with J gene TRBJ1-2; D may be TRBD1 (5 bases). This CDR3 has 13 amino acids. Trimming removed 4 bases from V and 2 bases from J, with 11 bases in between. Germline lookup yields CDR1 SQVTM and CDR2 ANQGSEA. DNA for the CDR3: TGCAGCGTTGTGGGGGGTCCGAACTATGGCTACACCTTC. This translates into CSVVGGPNYGYTF.

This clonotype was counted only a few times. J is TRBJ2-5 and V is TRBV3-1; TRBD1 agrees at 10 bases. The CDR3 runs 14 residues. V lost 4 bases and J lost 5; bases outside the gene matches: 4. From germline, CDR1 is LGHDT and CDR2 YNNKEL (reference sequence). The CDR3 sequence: CASSPTGGKETQYF. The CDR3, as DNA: TGTGCCAGCAGCCCGACAGGGGGCAAGGAGACCCAGTACTTC.

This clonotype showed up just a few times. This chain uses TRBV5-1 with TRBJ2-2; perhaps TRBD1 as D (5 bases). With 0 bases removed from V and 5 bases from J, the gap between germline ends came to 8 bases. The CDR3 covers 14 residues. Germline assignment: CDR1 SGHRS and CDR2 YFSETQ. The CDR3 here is CASSLVQGTGELFF. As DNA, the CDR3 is TGCGCCAGCAGCTTGGTCCAGGGTACCGGGGAGCTGTTTTTT.

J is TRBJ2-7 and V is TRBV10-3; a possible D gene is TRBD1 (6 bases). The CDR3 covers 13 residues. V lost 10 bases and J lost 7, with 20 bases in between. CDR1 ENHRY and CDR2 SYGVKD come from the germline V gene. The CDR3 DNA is TGTGCCAGCACCTTGGGGGCAGGCGGGGAGCAGTACTTC. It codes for CASTLGAGGEQYF.

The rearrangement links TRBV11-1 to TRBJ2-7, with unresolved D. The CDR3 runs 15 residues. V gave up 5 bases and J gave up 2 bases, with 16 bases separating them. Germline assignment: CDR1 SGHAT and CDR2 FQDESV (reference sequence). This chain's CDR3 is CASSVSRQGTYEQYF. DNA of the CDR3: TGTGCCAGCAGCGTTTCGAGACAAGGCACCTACGAGCAGTACTTC.

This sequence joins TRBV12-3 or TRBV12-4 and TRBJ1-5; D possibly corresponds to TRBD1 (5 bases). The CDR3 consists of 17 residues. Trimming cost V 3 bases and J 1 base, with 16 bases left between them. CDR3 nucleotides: TGTGCCAGCAGTTTTACCGTCGCCCGGGGGAGCAATCAGCCCCAGCATTTT. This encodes CASSFTVARGSNQPQHF.

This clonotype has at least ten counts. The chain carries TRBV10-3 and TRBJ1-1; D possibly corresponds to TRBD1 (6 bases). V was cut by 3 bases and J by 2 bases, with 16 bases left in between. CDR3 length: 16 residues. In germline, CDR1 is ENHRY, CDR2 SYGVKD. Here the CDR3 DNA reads TGTGCCATCAGTGACGGGCCCTCCAGGGGAAACACTGAAGCTTTCTTT. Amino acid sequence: CAISDGPSRGNTEAFF.

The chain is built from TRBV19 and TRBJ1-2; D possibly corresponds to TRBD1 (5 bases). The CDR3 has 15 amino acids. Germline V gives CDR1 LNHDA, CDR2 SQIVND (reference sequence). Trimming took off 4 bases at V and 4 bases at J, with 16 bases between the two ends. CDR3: CASSRLPGRGYGYTF. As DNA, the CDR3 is TGTGCCAGTAGTAGGCTTCCGGGGCGCGGCTATGGCTACACCTTC.

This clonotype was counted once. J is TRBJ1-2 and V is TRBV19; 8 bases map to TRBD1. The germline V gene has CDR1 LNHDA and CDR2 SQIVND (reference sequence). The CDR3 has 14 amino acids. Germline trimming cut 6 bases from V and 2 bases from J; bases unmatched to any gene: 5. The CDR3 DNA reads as TGTGCCAGTAGATTACGGGACAGGAACTATGGCTACACCTTC. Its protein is CASRLRDRNYGYTF.